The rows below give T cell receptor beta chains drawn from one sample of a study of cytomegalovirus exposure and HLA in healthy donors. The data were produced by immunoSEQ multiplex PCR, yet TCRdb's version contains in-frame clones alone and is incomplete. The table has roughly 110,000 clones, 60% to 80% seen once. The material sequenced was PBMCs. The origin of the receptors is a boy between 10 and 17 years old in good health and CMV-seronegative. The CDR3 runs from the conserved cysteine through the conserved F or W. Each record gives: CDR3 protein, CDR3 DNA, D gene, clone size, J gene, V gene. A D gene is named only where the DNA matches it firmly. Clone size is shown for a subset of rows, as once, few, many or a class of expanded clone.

CSATGAGNTIYF,TGCAGCGCTACAGGCGCTGGAAACACCATATATTTT,-,-,TRBJ1-3,TRBV29-1
CASILSGTGRAFF,TGTGCCAGCATCCTCTCCGGGACGGGGAGGGCTTTCTTT,-,-,TRBJ1-1,TRBV2
CASSGGAGGPQDTQYF,TGCGCCAGCAGCGGTGGGGCGGGAGGACCCCAAGATACGCAGTATTTT,TRBD2,-,TRBJ2-3,TRBV5-1
CASSEGALITDTQYF,TGTGCCAGCAGTGAGGGGGCGCTTATCACAGATACGCAGTATTTT,-,-,TRBJ2-3,TRBV6-1
CASSVWTGIGNTIYF,TGTGCCAGCAGCGTATGGACAGGGATCGGAAACACCATATATTTT,TRBD1,-,TRBJ1-3,TRBV5-4
CAWRWTGRYGYTF,TGTGCCTGGCGGTGGACAGGGAGATATGGCTACACCTTC,TRBD1,-,TRBJ1-2,TRBV30
CAWMGGRAGEQFF,TGTGCCTGGATGGGGGGTAGGGCGGGTGAGCAGTTCTTC,-,-,TRBJ2-1,TRBV30
CAWSAGETQYF,TGTGCCTGGAGTGCGGGAGAGACCCAGTACTTC,-,-,TRBJ2-5,TRBV30
CASSRVAGHAYNEQFF,TGCGCCAGCAGCCGTGTAGCGGGCCACGCCTACAATGAGCAGTTCTTC,TRBD2,-,TRBJ2-1,TRBV5-1
CASSSWTATNEKLFF,TGTGCCAGCAGCTCGTGGACAGCAACTAATGAAAAACTGTTTTTT,-,-,TRBJ1-4,TRBV5-4
CASSLGWGRGDYGYTF,TGTGCCAGCAGCTTAGGATGGGGCAGGGGGGACTATGGCTACACCTTC,TRBD1,-,TRBJ1-2,TRBV7-2
CASSLGQGKVYEQYF,TGTGCCAGCAGCTTAGGACAGGGGAAGGTCTACGAGCAGTACTTC,TRBD1,few,TRBJ2-7,TRBV7-9
CASSLKLAAKETQYF,TGTGCCAGCAGCTTAAAACTAGCGGCTAAAGAGACCCAGTACTTC,TRBD2,-,TRBJ2-5,TRBV5-4
CASSTYSGTEPSNQPQHF,TGTGCCAGTAGTACATATTCCGGGACAGAACCTAGCAATCAGCCCCAGCATTTT,TRBD1,-,TRBJ1-5,TRBV19
CASSLLGTSGGAHEQFF,TGCGCCAGCAGCTTGCTTGGGACTAGCGGGGGGGCCCATGAGCAGTTCTTC,TRBD2,-,TRBJ2-1,TRBV5-1
CASSIQRSDEQFF,TGTGCCAGTAGTATACAGCGATCGGATGAGCAGTTCTTC,-,-,TRBJ2-1,TRBV19
CASSESQGRWAQHF,TGTGCCAGCAGTGAATCCCAGGGTCGATGGGCCCAGCATTTT,-,-,TRBJ1-5,TRBV6-1
CASSPQDRGGYGYTF,TGTGCCAGCAGCCCCCAAGACAGGGGTGGCTATGGCTACACCTTC,TRBD1,-,TRBJ1-2,TRBV9
CASSPWTGGMNTEAFF,TGTGCCAGTAGTCCGTGGACAGGGGGTATGAACACTGAAGCTTTCTTT,TRBD1,-,TRBJ1-1,TRBV19
CASSLNTGELFF,TGTGCCAGCTCCCTGAACACCGGGGAGCTGTTTTTT,-,-,TRBJ2-2,TRBV18
CASSLTGGTNEKLFF,TGTGCCAGCAGCCTCACAGGGGGCACTAATGAAAAACTGTTTTTT,TRBD1,-,TRBJ1-4,TRBV28
CASSLGGGSYEQYF,TGCGCCAGCAGCTTAGGCGGCGGATCCTACGAGCAGTACTTC,-,-,TRBJ2-7,TRBV5-1
CARGGNYGYTF,TGTGCCCGGGGGGGTAACTATGGCTACACCTTC,-,-,TRBJ1-2,TRBV30
CASSLHRDGYTF,TGTGCCAGCAGCTTACACAGGGACGGCTACACCTTC,-,-,TRBJ1-2,TRBV7-8
CASSPRTSRTEAFF,TGTGCCAGCAGTCCAAGGACATCTCGCACTGAAGCTTTCTTT,-,-,TRBJ1-1,TRBV27
CASRAASGGYEQYF,TGTGCCAGCAGGGCGGCTAGCGGGGGTTACGAGCAGTACTTC,TRBD2,-,TRBJ2-7,TRBV6-5
CAISERDRSTDTQYF,TGTGCCATCAGTGAGCGGGATAGAAGCACAGATACGCAGTATTTT,-,-,TRBJ2-3,TRBV10-3
CASSLDPSRQAYGYTF,TGTGCCAGCAGCTTAGACCCTTCAAGACAGGCCTATGGCTACACCTTC,-,-,TRBJ1-2,TRBV7-2
CATSWGGDNEKLFF,TGTGCCACCAGCTGGGGGGGGGACAATGAAAAACTGTTTTTT,-,-,TRBJ1-4,TRBV15
CASSPLVPSYNEQFF,TGTGCCAGCAGTCCGCTAGTCCCCTCCTACAATGAGCAGTTCTTC,-,-,TRBJ2-1,TRBV27
CAWSDGAGSRSQPQHF,TGTGCCTGGAGTGATGGTGCAGGGTCCCGGAGTCAGCCCCAGCATTTT,-,-,TRBJ1-5,TRBV30
CAWSGGVPGELFF,TGTGCCTGGAGTGGCGGGGTGCCCGGGGAGCTGTTTTTT,-,-,TRBJ2-2,TRBV30
CASSLSLDISQETQYF,TGTGCCAGCAGTTTATCCCTGGACATAAGTCAAGAGACCCAGTACTTC,-,-,TRBJ2-5,TRBV28
CASSLGGLATDTQYF,TGTGCCAGCAGCTTGGGGGGACTAGCAACAGATACGCAGTATTTT,TRBD2,-,TRBJ2-3,TRBV5-6
CASSLSSGQGKNEQYF,TGTGCCAGCAGTTTATCGTCAGGTCAGGGGAAGAACGAGCAGTACTTC,-,-,TRBJ2-7,TRBV28
CASSSYSNQPQHF,TGTGCCAGCAGTTCGTATAGCAATCAGCCCCAGCATTTT,-,-,TRBJ1-5,TRBV6-6
CASSIQGYGYTF,TGTGCCAGCAGCATTCAGGGGTATGGCTACACCTTC,-,once,TRBJ1-2,TRBV7-2
CASSAVGQGEYEQYF,TGTGCCAGCAGTGCAGTCGGACAGGGGGAATACGAGCAGTACTTC,TRBD1,-,TRBJ2-7,TRBV6-5
CASSTRTGGLYGYTF,TGTGCCAGCAGTACTCGGACAGGGGGCCTCTATGGCTACACCTTC,TRBD1,once,TRBJ1-2,TRBV28
CSSSFMLNTEAFF,TGTTCCAGCAGCTTTATGTTGAACACTGAAGCTTTCTTT,-,-,TRBJ1-1,TRBV7-9
CASSPHGQETQYF,TGTGCCAGCAGCCCCCACGGCCAAGAGACCCAGTACTTC,-,-,TRBJ2-5,TRBV7-8
CASSHRLAVTDTQYF,TGTGCCAGCAGCCATCGACTAGCGGTCACAGATACGCAGTATTTT,TRBD2,few,TRBJ2-3,TRBV11-1
CASSYSDRGGQPQHF,TGTGCCAGCAGTTACTCGGACAGGGGAGGACAGCCCCAGCATTTT,TRBD1,-,TRBJ1-5,TRBV6-6
CASSETAGDIQYF,TGCGCCAGCAGTGAGACGGCCGGGGACATTCAGTACTTC,-,-,TRBJ2-4,TRBV10-1
CASSDGDREPNEKLFF,TGTGCCAGCAGCGATGGGGACAGGGAGCCTAATGAAAAACTGTTTTTT,TRBD1,-,TRBJ1-4,TRBV9
CASSYRGNTEAFF,TGTGCCAGCAGTTACAGGGGTAACACTGAAGCTTTCTTT,TRBD1,few,TRBJ1-1,TRBV2
CASSFAAGGTYEQYF,TGTGCCAGCAGCTTCGCGGCAGGGGGCACCTACGAGCAGTACTTC,TRBD1,-,TRBJ2-7,TRBV7-9
CASRELLHSYNEQFF,TGTGCCAGCAGAGAACTACTCCACTCCTACAATGAGCAGTTCTTC,-,-,TRBJ2-1,TRBV6-1
CASSLIGRETQYF,TGTGCCAGCAGCTTAATCGGGAGGGAGACCCAGTACTTC,TRBD2,-,TRBJ2-5,TRBV7-2
CATLSDRDTEAFF,TGTGCCACCCTGTCGGACAGGGACACTGAAGCTTTCTTT,TRBD1,-,TRBJ1-1,TRBV2
CASSRTSGEMGETQYF,TGTGCCAGCAGTCGGACTAGCGGGGAGATGGGAGAGACCCAGTACTTC,TRBD2,-,TRBJ2-5,TRBV7-9
CASSVRGIAASTDTQYF,TGTGCCAGCAGCGTTCGGGGGATAGCTGCCAGCACAGATACGCAGTATTTT,-,-,TRBJ2-3,TRBV9
CASSPAGDYGYTF,TGTGCCAGCAGCCCCGCGGGTGACTATGGCTACACCTTC,-,-,TRBJ1-2,TRBV9
CASSLVGRGYEQYF,TGTGCCAGCAGCTTGGTGGGCAGGGGCTACGAGCAGTACTTC,-,-,TRBJ2-7,TRBV5-4
CASSPGGPNTGELFF,TGCGCCAGCAGTCCCGGGGGTCCAAACACCGGGGAGCTGTTTTTT,-,-,TRBJ2-2,TRBV5-1
CAWSPGNLNQPQHF,TGTGCCTGGAGCCCCGGGAACCTTAATCAGCCCCAGCATTTT,-,once,TRBJ1-5,TRBV30